This entry is about one TCR beta chain. Via MiXCR, TCRdb re-called the RT-PCR reads, giving one row per CDR3 protein. This table has 410,000 or so distinct CDR3 sequences, 15% to 20% appearing once. The CDR3 sequence is 12 residues long. The germline V gene has CDR1 SNHLY and CDR2 FYNNEI. Trimming stripped 8 bases from V and 3 bases from J, with 11 bases between. This sample is part of a study of patients and donors after allogeneic stem cell transplantation. Sequenced material: blood, either unsorted or a sorted T cell fraction (not recorded which). The TCR sequence derives from a human donor who was either an allogeneic HSCT recipient or a stem cell or donor lymphocyte infusion donor (not recorded which). It is not recorded whose cells these are; they may come from a transplant donor. V and J are TRBV2 and TRBJ2-7; TRBD1 or TRBD2 may be the D gene (5 bases each). CDR3 sequence: CASWDGVYEQYF. The DNA of the CDR3 is TGTGCCAGCTGGGACGGAGTCTACGAGCAGTACTTC. The entire variable domain, with the rest obtained from reference TRBV2 and TRBJ2-7, is as follows: EPEVTQTPSHQVTQMGQEVILRCVPISNHLYFYWYRQILGQKVEFLVSFYNNEISEKSEIFDDQFSVERPDGSNFTLKIRSTKLEDSAMYFCASWDGVYEQYFGPGTRLTVT.